This T cell receptor beta chain was retrieved from a study of blood T cell repertoires in COVID-19. Per the original data handling: Amplified reference gene primers provided the basis for estimating nucleated cell counts. The method was immunoSEQ multiplex PCR; TCRdb's version includes in-frame clones alone and lacks a portion of them. That table is the source of V, J and clone size, and D and trimming were worked out from the DNA. The sample lists 150,000 or so clones; over 70% were seen once. The J segment lost 4 bases and the V segment lost 1 base, leaving 1 base of the junction unmatched. The CDR3 totals 15 residues. Germline values: CDR1 KGHDR, CDR2 SFDVKD.

The chain employs TRBV24-1 and TRBJ2-2, with 8 bases identical to TRBD2. The sequencing input was peripheral blood. The TCR was taken from a man older than 75 with acute or convalescent COVID-19. In DNA, the CDR3 is TGTGCCACCAGTGATTTCGGGACTAGCACCGGGGAGCTGTTTTTT. It encodes CATSDFGTSTGELFF.